Below, 20 T cell receptor beta chains from the same sample are listed, as sequenced in a study of T cells in Graves' hyperthyroidism and ophthalmopathy. TCR beta CDR3 sequences were amplified from RNA transcripts. First-round RT-PCR targeting the TCR CDR3 was performed with the HTBI primer set. TCRdb reanalysed the multiplex PCR reads using MiXCR and keeps one entry per CDR3 protein. The sample has 490,000 or so distinct CDR3 sequences; around 20% are singletons. Sequences were obtained from blood. These receptors all stem from a man aged 40-50 years with Graves' ophthalmopathy.

This clonotype has only a few counts. The V call is TRBV6-6, the J call TRBJ2-3; 9 positions match TRBD1. V gave up 2 bases and J gave up 8 bases; unmatched junction bases: 14. This CDR3 is 17 amino acids long. Germline CDR1 is MNHNY and CDR2 is SVGAGI (reference sequence). CDR3 sequence (DNA): TGTGCCAGCAGTTACCAGACAGGGGGGGTTTGGCCGGGTACGCAGTATTTT. Its translation: CASSYQTGGVWPGTQYF.

The sample holds a few counts of this clonotype. The CDR3 DNA sequence: TGTGCCAGCATTGGCAGAAGGGGTAGCGGCTACACCTTC. It encodes CASIGRRGSGYTF. The genes are TRBV27 and TRBJ1-2, with a tentative D call TRBD1 (5 bases). V was cut by 7 bases and J by 8 bases, with 17 bases left in between. There are 13 residues in the CDR3. Germline CDR1 reads MNHEY; CDR2 reads SMNVEV (reference sequence).

This chain links TRBV28 with TRBJ1-5, with TRBD1 identical over 8 bases. Unmatched junction bases numbered 6, after V lost 2 bases and J lost 3 bases. The germline CDR1 and CDR2 sequences are MDHEN and SYDVKM. The CDR3 sequence is 16 residues long. CDR3 DNA sequence: TGTGCCAGCAGTTTAGGCGGACAGGGCGACAATCAGCCCCAGCATTTT. Its protein product is CASSLGGQGDNQPQHF.

The table lists this clonotype with many counts. This chain uses TRBV6-1 with TRBJ1-2; a possible D gene is TRBD1 (5 bases). Germline CDR1 is MNHNS and CDR2 is SASEGT. V was clipped by 6 bases and J by 8 bases, with 16 bases between them. The CDR3 is 13 residues long. The DNA for the CDR3 is TGTGCCAGCAGACCGCAGGGTGTGGGCGGCTACACCTTC. Protein: CASRPQGVGGYTF.

This clonotype has just a few counts. The chain couples TRBV5-1 to TRBJ1-2; no definite D call. Trimming took off 4 bases at V and 1 base at J, with 5 bases between the two ends. This CDR3 region has 12 residues. The germline V gene has CDR1 SGHRS and CDR2 YFSETQ. The CDR3 coding sequence is TGCGCCAGCAGCAATGATAACTATGGCTACACCTTC. Encoded protein: CASSNDNYGYTF.

A few counts support this clonotype. V usage is TRBV20-1 and J usage is TRBJ2-1; D might be TRBD2 (6 bases). The germline gives CDR1 DFQATT, CDR2 SNEGSKA (reference sequence). CDR3 length equals 17 residues. Trimming took off 1 base at V and 10 bases at J, with 26 bases between the two ends. The CDR3 sequence: CSARALSSEISFYEQFF. Here the CDR3 DNA reads TGCAGTGCTAGAGCTCTCTCTAGCGAAATCTCTTTTTACGAGCAGTTCTTC.

V gene TRBV4-1 combines with J gene TRBJ2-3; 12 bases map to TRBD2. V was clipped by 1 base and J by 9 bases; unmatched bases: 14. Looked up from germline, CDR1 is MGHRA and CDR2 is YSYEKL. The CDR3 sequence is 18 residues long. DNA of the CDR3: TGCGCCAGCAGCCAAGCGCCCCCTGCTAGCGGGGGGGACCCGACGCAGTATTTT. As protein: CASSQAPPASGGDPTQYF.

The chain links TRBV2 to TRBJ1-6; maybe TRBD1 (6 bases). In germline, CDR1 is SNHLY, CDR2 FYNNEI. Trimming removed 5 bases from V and 10 bases from J, with 15 bases in between. This CDR3 contains 14 residues. This CDR3 is CASSPDSRGSPLHF. As DNA, the CDR3 is TGTGCCAGCAGTCCGGACAGCCGGGGCTCACCCCTCCACTTT.

A few counts support this clonotype. The chain has TRBV18 and TRBJ2-4; D may correspond to TRBD1 or TRBD2 (5 bases each). The CDR3 covers 18 residues. The germline V gene has CDR1 KGHSH and CDR2 LQKENI. The germline V and J ends were trimmed by 6 bases and 9 bases, with 30 bases remaining between them. CDR3 DNA: TGTGCCAGCTCGCCTTCGTTCCCGGTGTCAGGGACGGGTGGCATTCAGTACTTC. Translation: CASSPSFPVSGTGGIQYF.

This clonotype was seen more than once but under ten times. This may stem from a read error, because a much larger clone lies one nucleotide away. This sequence joins TRBV7-9 and TRBJ1-1; D uncertain. CDR1 is SEHNR, CDR2 FQNEAQ, per germline (reference sequence). The CDR3 extends over 15 amino acids. Between the trimmed V and J ends, which lost 1 base and 1 base, there was a span of 10 bases. DNA for the CDR3: TGTGCCAGCAGCTTAGGCCATAACAAGAACACTGAAGCTTTCTTT. It encodes CASSLGHNKNTEAFF. The whole variable domain, remainder taken from reference TRBV7-9 and TRBJ1-1, is DTGVSQNPRHKITKRGQNVTFRCDPISEHNRLYWYRQTLGQGPEFLTYFQNEAQLEKSRLLSDRFSAERPKGSFSTLEIQRTEQGDSAMYLCASSLGHNKNTEAFFGQGTRLTVV.

There are many counts of this clonotype. The chain joins TRBV10-3 to TRBJ2-5; TRBD2 aligns across 13 bases. V shed 8 bases and J 3 bases; nucleotides not matched to a gene: 6. The CDR3 sequence is 15 residues long. Germline CDR1 reads ENHRY; CDR2 reads SYGVKD. The CDR3 spells CAIQDGTSGKETQYF. For the CDR3, the DNA is TGTGCCATCCAGGATGGGACTAGCGGGAAAGAGACCCAGTACTTC.

The V call is TRBV24-1, the J call TRBJ2-2; D remains ambiguous. Trimming cost V 4 bases and J 3 bases, with 8 bases left between them. This CDR3 is built from 14 residues. CDR1 and CDR2 from the germline V gene are KGHDR and SFDVKD. The chain's CDR3 is CATSEPWDTGELFF. As DNA, the CDR3 is TGTGCCACCAGTGAGCCATGGGACACCGGGGAGCTGTTTTTT.

In this sample, this clonotype turned up a few times. V is TRBV28 and J is TRBJ2-2, with D maybe TRBD2 (6 bases). V was cut by 3 bases and J by 5 bases, with 13 bases left in between. Germline V gene data show CDR1 as MDHEN and CDR2 as SYDVKM. The CDR3 loop spans 15 amino acids. The CDR3 DNA reads TGTGCCAGCAGTTTCCCCGGGACTGGAACCGGGGAGCTGTTTTTT. As protein: CASSFPGTGTGELFF. Looking up the rest from reference TRBV28 and TRBJ2-2 gives the full variable domain: DVKVTQSSRYLVKRTGEKVFLECVQDMDHENMFWYRQDPGLGLRLIYFSYDVKMKEKGDIPEGYSVSREKKERFSLILESASTNQTSMYLCASSFPGTGTGELFFGEGSRLTVL.

This clonotype has ten or more counts. Here the CDR3 reads CASNSREGTDTQYF. CDR3 DNA sequence: TGTGCCAGCAACTCGCGGGAGGGAACAGATACGCAGTATTTT. This chain links TRBV12-3 or TRBV12-4 with TRBJ2-3; 9 nucleotides match TRBD2. The CDR3 loop spans 14 amino acids. After removal of 7 bases from V and 3 bases from J, the junction contained 5 bases not matched to a gene.

There are many counts of this clonotype. V and J are TRBV7-9 and TRBJ1-1; D remains ambiguous. The CDR3 runs to 13 residues. Trimming took 4 bases from V and 10 from J, leaving 16 bases between them. Germline-derived CDR1 and CDR2 are SEHNR and FQNEAQ (reference sequence). CDR3 in amino acids: CASSSIVGLGAFF. CDR3 nucleotide sequence: TGTGCCAGCAGCTCTATTGTGGGATTGGGAGCTTTCTTT. Looking up the rest from reference TRBV7-9 and TRBJ1-1 gives the full variable domain: DTGVSQNPRHKITKRGQNVTFRCDPISEHNRLYWYRQTLGQGPEFLTYFQNEAQLEKSRLLSDRFSAERPKGSFSTLEIQRTEQGDSAMYLCASSSIVGLGAFFGQGTRLTVV.

The V and J genes are TRBV14 and TRBJ2-7; 7 bases match TRBD2. Germline V CDR1 and CDR2: SGHDN, FVKESK. This CDR3 contains 14 residues. V shed 7 bases and J 3 bases; nucleotides not matched to a gene: 9. CDR3 residues: CASKRTGLNYEQYF. CDR3 sequence (DNA): TGTGCCAGCAAACGGACGGGACTAAACTACGAGCAGTACTTC.

The chain uses TRBV7-9 and TRBJ2-6; no definite D call. This CDR3 contains 17 residues. Per germline, CDR1 SEHNR and CDR2 FQNEAQ (reference sequence). V was trimmed by 5 bases and J by 0 bases, leaving 14 bases between them. Here the CDR3 reads CASSLSDLGSGANVLTF. CDR3 coding DNA: TGTGCCAGCAGCCTCTCGGACCTGGGCTCTGGGGCCAACGTCCTGACTTTC.

This clonotype was detected many times. V is TRBV20-1 and J is TRBJ2-5; TRBD1 matches 10 bases. CDR1 and CDR2 (germline): DFQATT, SNEGSKA (reference sequence). CDR3 length equals 15 residues. J lost 5 bases, V lost 1 base, and 7 bases had no gene match. The CDR3 loop is CSARGGDRGRETQYF. Here the CDR3 DNA reads TGCAGTGCTAGAGGGGGGGACAGGGGTCGGGAGACCCAGTACTTC.

This clonotype was observed a handful of times. The chain recombines TRBV6-1 with TRBJ1-6; D may be TRBD1 (5 bases). The length of the CDR3 is 13 residues. Trimming left V 5 bases short and J 10 bases short, with 12 bases between. CDR1 and CDR2 from the germline V gene are MNHNS and SASEGT. The CDR3 bases are TGTGCCAGCAGTCAGCAGGGAGGATCACCCCTCCACTTT. Translation: CASSQQGGSPLHF.

This clonotype was observed once. Possible read error: a much larger clone is one base away. The chain links TRBV5-1 to TRBJ2-1, with 8 bases that match TRBD1. This CDR3 spans 14 amino acids. Germline V gives CDR1 SGHRS, CDR2 YFSETQ. CDR3 amino acids: CASSSDRGYNEQSF. CDR3 coding DNA: TGCGCCAGCAGCAGTGACAGGGGTTACAATGAGCAGTCCTTC. Complete variable domain (other parts from reference TRBV5-1 and TRBJ2-1): KAGVTQTPRYLIKTRGQQVTLSCSPISGHRSVSWYQQTPGQGLQFLFEYFSETQRNKGNFPGRFSGRQFSNSRSEMNVSTLELGDSALYLCASSSDRGYNEQSFGPGTRLTVL.